These 15 T cell receptor beta chains originate from one sample sequenced in a study of tissue T cells after allogeneic stem cell transplantation. Time point described: mouse harvest day 14 after allogeneic transplant. Each mouse received 10^7 T-cell-depleted marrow cells plus 10^6 splenic CD5+ T cells by tail vein. This table comes from immunoSEQ multiplex PCR, and its TCRdb copy is limited to in-frame clones, with some not included. The sample has fewer than 4,500 clones, approximately 48% seen once. Source material: gut tissue. The receptors were sampled from a female BALB/c mouse given C57BL/6 T cells with graft-versus-host disease after an allogeneic hematopoietic cell transplant.

This clone is medium-sized (0.01 to 0.1%) in the sample. Germline and genes here are mouse. The read terminates 1 residue ahead of where the CDR3 ends, so the germline J gene completes it. This chain joins TRBV3 and TRBJ1-3, with D uncertain. There are 14 residues in the CDR3. The germline V gene has CDR1 SNHLY and CDR2 FYNGKV (reference sequence). The germline V and J ends were trimmed by 2 bases and 0 bases, with 5 bases remaining between them. The sequenced CDR3 bases are TGTGCCAGCAGCTTAAGCAGTTCTGGAAATACGCTCTAT. It specifies CASSLSSSGNTLY. Given in full, the CDR3 is CASSLSSSGNTLYF.

This clone showed up just a few times. Here the gene names and germline are mouse. Read data end 1 residue before the CDR3 end; the end is taken from the germline J gene. The chain has TRBV26 and TRBJ1-5; 10 nucleotides agree with TRBD1. Germline CDR1 and CDR2: KGHPV and FQNQEV (reference sequence). Trimming took 4 bases from V and 4 from J; bases not matched to a gene: 7. The CDR3 sequence is 16 residues long. The part of the CDR3 DNA that was read is TGTGCCAGCAGTCCCCCGGGACAGGGGAGGAACCAGGCTCCGCTT. This codes for CASSPPGQGRNQAPL. The whole CDR3 sequence is CASSPPGQGRNQAPLF.

To note about this clone: Mouse names are used for the genes. From the germline J gene comes the end of the CDR3, since the read stops 1 residue before it. J is TRBJ1-4 and V is TRBV26; D remains unclear. Looked up from germline, CDR1 is KGHPV and CDR2 is FQNQEV (reference sequence). This CDR3 contains 14 residues. V was pared by 4 bases and J by 0 bases, with 6 bases between. The sequenced part of the CDR3 DNA is TGTGCCAGCAGTCGAGGCGTTTCCAACGAAAGATTATTT. This sequence encodes CASSRGVSNERLF. The whole CDR3 region reads CASSRGVSNERLFF.

Concerning this clone: Germline and genes: mouse. Read coverage stops 1 residue before the CDR3 terminus; the germline J gene supplies the remainder. The V gene is TRBV23, the J gene TRBJ1-1; TRBD1 reflects the table's D call only, with no check against the DNA. This CDR3 is built from 15 residues. CDR1 KGHTA and CDR2 FQNQQP come from the germline V gene. The chain's CDR3 is CSSSQTGTSNTEVFF. CDR3 DNA (partial): TGCTCCAGCAGTCAAACCGGGACATCAAACACAGAAGTCTTC.

This clone occurred a few times. Gene names are mouse gene names. Read coverage stops 1 residue before the CDR3 terminus; the germline J gene supplies the remainder. The V call is TRBV26, the J call TRBJ1-3; weak D call: TRBD1 (6 bases). The CDR3 runs 15 residues. V was pared by 7 bases and J by 0 bases, with 13 bases between. Germline V gene lookup returns CDR1 KGHPV and CDR2 FQNQEV (reference sequence). The CDR3 DNA, read in part, is TGTGCCAGCATCAGGGGACAAAATTCTGGAAATACGCTCTAT. It translates to CASIRGQNSGNTLY. The entire CDR3 is CASIRGQNSGNTLYF.

The table lists this clone with a few counts. Gene names are the mouse ones. Read coverage stops 1 residue before the CDR3 terminus; the germline J gene supplies the remainder. J is TRBJ2-7 and V is TRBV31, with 8 nucleotides matching TRBD1. Germline V gene sequence: CDR1 GKSSPN, CDR2 SITVG. J gave up 4 bases and V 0 bases, and 5 bases lay outside the gene matches. The CDR3 totals 14 residues. The CDR3 loop is CAWSLPGGGYEQYF. CDR3 DNA, as far as it was read: TGTGCCTGGAGTCTCCCAGGGGGCGGTTATGAACAGTAC.

This clone is large. Mouse gene names and germline throughout. The observed sequence ends 1 residue before the CDR3 terminus, with the missing tail filled in from the germline J gene. The V gene is TRBV29, the J gene TRBJ2-5; D may be TRBD1 (5 bases). Germline lookup yields CDR1 MSHET and CDR2 SYDVDS. The CDR3 runs to 13 residues. The V and J ends lost 2 bases and 2 bases respectively, with 5 bases between them. CDR3 bases read: TGTGCTAGCAGTTTAAGGGGCCAAGACACCCAGTAC. Translating gives CASSLRGQDTQY. The whole CDR3 sequence is CASSLRGQDTQYF.

Notes on this clone: Genes and germline are mouse. CDR3 DNA, as far as it was read: TGTGCCAGCAGTCCCCACGGGGACACCGGGCAGCTCTAC. Its translation: CASSPHGDTGQLY. The full CDR3 reads CASSPHGDTGQLYF. This chain connects TRBV26 to TRBJ2-2; D uncertain. The read is 1 residue too short to cover the CDR3 end, so that end is filled in from the germline J gene. CDR1 is KGHPV and CDR2 is FQNQEV in the germline V gene (reference sequence). There are 14 residues in the CDR3. The V end was cut by 4 bases, the J end by 3 bases, with 9 bases between.

Points on this clone: Gene names are mouse gene names. The CDR3 here is CASSFRLNTGQLYF. Partial CDR3 DNA: TGTGCCAGCAGTTTCCGGTTAAACACCGGGCAGCTCTAC. The V and J genes are TRBV14 and TRBJ2-2; no clear D gene. The CDR3 end lies 1 residue beyond the end of the read and is filled in from the germline J gene. Per germline, CDR1 SGHDT and CDR2 FRDEAV. V lost 1 base and J 1 base, leaving 5 bases between the germline ends. This CDR3 is built from 14 residues.

This clone was picked up a small number of times. Gene names refer to mouse genes. The read gets to within 1 residue of the CDR3 end, and the germline J gene fills in the rest. The rearrangement joins TRBV26 to TRBJ1-2; D remains unclear. Looked up from germline, CDR1 is KGHPV and CDR2 is FQNQEV (reference sequence). V lost 4 bases, J lost 1 base, and 7 bases lay in between. The CDR3 consists of 13 residues. The sequenced part of the CDR3 DNA is TGTGCCAGCAGTCCCCACAAAAACTCCGACTACACC. Translating gives CASSPHKNSDYT. The whole CDR3 protein reads CASSPHKNSDYTF.

Within the sample, this clone is medium-sized. Germline and genes here are mouse. The read finishes 1 residue shy of the CDR3 end, and the germline J gene is used to complete it. The chain recombines TRBV3 with TRBJ2-5; 11 nucleotides match TRBD2. With 1 base clipped from V and 6 bases from J, the junction kept 3 bases outside the gene matches. The CDR3 contains 15 residues. CDR1 and CDR2 (germline): SNHLY, FYNGKV (reference sequence). The covered CDR3 bases are TGTGCCAGCAGCTTAGACTGGGGGGGCGCCGACACCCAGTAC. Protein sequence: CASSLDWGGADTQY. The complete CDR3 sequence is CASSLDWGGADTQYF.

Only a few counts were recorded for this clone. Mouse names are used for the genes. With the read ending 1 residue before the CDR3 end, the germline J gene is used to fill in that end. The V call is TRBV26, the J call TRBJ1-6; 7 nucleotides match TRBD1. TRBJ1-6 falls under the ORF class, with uncertain function. Unmatched junction bases numbered 2, after V lost 4 bases and J lost 5 bases. The CDR3 sequence is 14 residues long. CDR1 KGHPV and CDR2 FQNQEV come from the germline V gene (reference sequence). This CDR3 reads CASSPTGNNSPLYF. The part of the CDR3 DNA that was read is TGTGCCAGCAGTCCGACAGGGAATAATTCGCCCCTCTAC.

On this clone itself: The listed genes are named as in mouse. The CDR3 is cut off 1 residue early in the read; its end comes from the germline J gene. V and J are TRBV3 and TRBJ2-7; no reliable D call. The CDR3 contains 12 residues. Trimming shortened V by 0 bases and J by 4 bases, and 4 bases separated the two germline ends. The germline V gene has CDR1 SNHLY and CDR2 FYNGKV (reference sequence). The part of the CDR3 DNA that was read is TGTGCCAGCAGCTTAGCAGGGTATGAACAGTAC. Translation: CASSLAGYEQY. The entire CDR3 reads CASSLAGYEQYF.

This clone was seen a few times. The listed genes are named as in mouse. The CDR3 end lies 1 residue beyond the end of the read and is filled in from the germline J gene. This sequence joins TRBV26 and TRBJ2-5; D may be TRBD1 (5 bases). This CDR3 is 13 amino acids long. Trimming removed 4 bases at V and 6 bases at J, with 11 bases between. Germline CDR1 is KGHPV and CDR2 is FQNQEV (reference sequence). The CDR3 region is CASSRPGLDTQYF. Incomplete CDR3 DNA: TGTGCCAGCAGTCGTCCAGGGTTGGACACCCAGTAC. Drawing the rest from reference TRBV26 and TRBJ2-5, the complete variable domain is NSKVIQTPRYLVKGQGQKAKMRCIPEKGHPVVFWYQQNKNNEFKFLINFQNQEVLQQIDMTEKRFSAECPSNSPCSLEIQSSEAGDSALYLCASSRPGLDTQYFGPGTRLLVL.

Concerning this clone itself: Mouse names are used for the genes. The CDR3 end lies 1 residue beyond the end of the read and is filled in from the germline J gene. The rearrangement links TRBV19 to TRBJ1-4; D not resolved. Deletions cut 2 bases from V and 1 base from J, with 6 bases between. This CDR3 spans 14 amino acids. CDR1 is FNHDT and CDR2 is SITEND in the germline V gene (reference sequence). The sequenced CDR3 bases are TGTGCCAGCAGTATTTGGGGTTCCAACGAAAGATTATTT. Translating it yields CASSIWGSNERLF. The whole CDR3 protein is CASSIWGSNERLFF.